The 29 T cell receptor beta chains in this list originate from one sample, sequenced in a study of siplizumab effects on memory and regulatory T cells. Generated by immunoSEQ multiplex PCR, the TCRdb table keeps only in-frame clones and is missing some. In the table there are 100,000 or so clones, approximately 94% of which are singletons. Material for sequencing was non-Treg CD4+ T cells sorted from blood. The receptor source for this set is a human donor in good health.

This chain links TRBV9 with TRBJ2-3; no firm D call. Germline CDR1 reads SGDLS; CDR2 reads YYNGEE. Between the trimmed V and J ends, which lost 2 bases and 4 bases, there was a span of 11 bases. CDR3 length equals 14 residues. In DNA, the CDR3 is TGTGCCAGCAGCGTTGGTCCGGAGTCAGATACGCAGTATTTT. It yields the protein CASSVGPESDTQYF.

The J gene is TRBJ2-7, the V gene TRBV27; maybe TRBD2 (5 bases). Trimming shortened V by 6 bases and J by 2 bases, and 14 bases separated the two germline ends. Germline assignment: CDR1 MNHEY and CDR2 SMNVEV (reference sequence). CDR3 length equals 14 residues. In DNA, the CDR3 is TGTGCCAGCAGGGCGGACTCGCGCCCCTACGAGCAGTACTTC. Its translation is CASRADSRPYEQYF.

The gene calls are TRBV6-5 and TRBJ1-2; D is unclear. V lost 6 bases and J lost 2, with 10 bases in between. Germline lookup yields CDR1 MNHEY and CDR2 SVGAGI. CDR3 length: 13 amino acids. The CDR3 here is CASSFDGNYGYTF. The CDR3 nucleotides are TGTGCCAGCAGCTTCGACGGAAACTATGGCTACACCTTC.

The chain couples TRBV6-5 to TRBJ2-3; 9 nucleotides align to TRBD1. Germline V gene lookup returns CDR1 MNHEY and CDR2 SVGAGI. CDR3 size: 15 residues. The junction had 9 bases not matched to a gene; V was cut back by 5 bases and J by 6 bases. The CDR3 DNA sequence: TGTGCCAGCAGTGGAAACAGGGGGCCTGCTGATACGCAGTATTTT. Translating gives CASSGNRGPADTQYF.

The chain joins TRBV28 to TRBJ2-7; TRBD1 might be the D (6 bases). The V gene lost 6 bases and the J gene lost 1 base, with 13 bases spanning the gap. This CDR3 has 14 amino acids. The germline V gene has CDR1 MDHEN and CDR2 SYDVKM. In nucleotides, the CDR3 is TGTGCCAGCAGCCCACCGGGACATTCCTACGAGCAGTACTTC. It encodes CASSPPGHSYEQYF.

Here the CDR3 DNA reads TGTGCCAGCAGTGGGGATTGGACAGGATCCTATGGCTACACCTTC. Its translation: CASSGDWTGSYGYTF. V gene TRBV25-1 combines with J gene TRBJ1-2, with 7 bases lining up with TRBD1. Looked up from germline, CDR1 is MGHDK and CDR2 is SYGVNS. V shed 4 bases, J shed 4 bases, and the junction held 9 bases outside the gene matches. CDR3 length equals 15 residues.

The chain combines TRBV5-4 with TRBJ2-5; maybe TRBD1 (5 bases). Germline values: CDR1 SGHNT, CDR2 YYREEE (reference sequence). The CDR3 totals 14 residues. Deletions cut 0 bases from V and 5 bases from J, with 11 bases between. In DNA, the CDR3 is TGTGCCAGCAGCTTGGCAGGGTATCGGGAGACCCAGTACTTC. Its protein product is CASSLAGYRETQYF.

V gene TRBV10-3 combines with J gene TRBJ2-7, with 9 bases that match TRBD2. Germline CDR1 reads ENHRY; CDR2 reads SYGVKD. V lost 5 bases and J lost 0; bases outside the gene matches: 5. The CDR3 spans 15 residues. CDR3 DNA: TGTGCCATCAGTCTGACTAGCGGCCCCTCCTACGAGCAGTACTTC. Amino acids: CAISLTSGPSYEQYF.

The rearrangement joins TRBV5-1 to TRBJ2-3; 11 bases map to TRBD2. The CDR3 has 17 residues. The germline V gene has CDR1 SGHRS and CDR2 YFSETQ. Trimming cost V 4 bases and J 6 bases; bases outside gene matches: 13. The CDR3 loop is CASSGTSGSVRSDTQYF. The CDR3 DNA is TGCGCCAGCAGCGGAACTAGCGGGAGTGTCAGGTCGGATACGCAGTATTTT.

This chain joins TRBV19 and TRBJ1-1; D is ambiguous. CDR1 is LNHDA, CDR2 SQIVND, per germline (reference sequence). The CDR3 spans 13 residues. V was clipped by 5 bases and J by 0 bases, with 7 bases between them. The CDR3 sequence is CASSQLVNTEAFF. The CDR3 bases are TGTGCCAGTAGTCAGTTGGTGAACACTGAAGCTTTCTTT.

V usage is TRBV6-6 and J usage is TRBJ2-5, with D uncertain. V was cut by 0 bases and J by 5 bases, with 7 bases left in between. The CDR3 has 13 residues. Germline-derived CDR1 and CDR2 are MNHNY and SVGAGI (reference sequence). The CDR3 sequence: CASSYSARETQYF. The CDR3 bases are TGTGCCAGCAGTTACTCTGCCCGGGAGACCCAGTACTTC.

This clone was picked up one time. The chain carries TRBV2 and TRBJ1-1; 8 bases are a match to TRBD1. Germline assignment: CDR1 SNHLY and CDR2 FYNNEI. There are 16 residues in the CDR3. Losses at the gene ends were 8 bases for V and 1 base for J; bases not matched to a gene: 12. The CDR3 loop is CASHELAGGSNTEAFF. In nucleotides, the CDR3 is TGTGCCAGCCACGAACTGGCAGGGGGCTCGAACACTGAAGCTTTCTTT.

This clone was detected once. The V and J genes are TRBV25-1 and TRBJ2-7, with D perhaps being TRBD1 or TRBD2 (5 bases each). V was shortened by 4 bases and J by 5 bases, with 12 bases between the two germline ends. The CDR3 has 13 residues. From germline, CDR1 is MGHDK and CDR2 SYGVNS. CDR3 region: CASSVGRDHEQYF. The CDR3 nucleotides are TGTGCCAGCAGTGTCGGCAGGGACCACGAGCAGTACTTC.

The chain carries TRBV27 and TRBJ2-5; D is perhaps TRBD1 or TRBD2 (5 bases each). V dropped 6 bases and J dropped 9 bases, with 23 bases sitting between them. The length of the CDR3 is 15 residues. Per germline, CDR1 MNHEY and CDR2 SMNVEV (reference sequence). CDR3 sequence (DNA): TGTGCCAGCAGCCAACAACGGGACGGCAATAATCCCCAGTACTTC. Encoded protein: CASSQQRDGNNPQYF.

V is TRBV7-3 and J is TRBJ2-2; 13 bases line up with TRBD2. Per the germline V gene, CDR1 is SGHTA and CDR2 is FQGTGA. This CDR3 region has 16 residues. V lost 3 bases to trimming and J lost 7 bases; unmatched junction nucleotides: 5. The CDR3 sequence: CASSLSGTSGNGELFF. The CDR3 DNA sequence: TGTGCCAGCAGCTTGAGTGGGACTAGCGGGAACGGGGAGCTGTTTTTT. Full variable domain (rest looked up from reference TRBV7-3 and TRBJ2-2): GAGVSQTPSNKVTEKGKYVELRCDPISGHTALYWYRQSLGQGPEFLIYFQGTGAADDSGLPNDRFFAVRPEGSVSTLKIQRTERGDSAVYLCASSLSGTSGNGELFFGEGSRLTVL.

The chain links TRBV5-4 to TRBJ2-3; TRBD2 is a possible D gene (6 bases). Trimming removed 0 bases from V and 5 bases from J, with 19 bases in between. The CDR3 runs 17 residues. Looked up from germline, CDR1 is SGHNT and CDR2 is YYREEE (reference sequence). The CDR3 nucleotides are TGTGCCAGCAGCTTGGGGGCCTTAGCGGAGGAGAAAGATACGCAGTATTTT. Amino acid sequence: CASSLGALAEEKDTQYF.

This clone has more than one count but fewer than ten. V usage is TRBV6-5 and J usage is TRBJ2-7; D possibly corresponds to TRBD2 (6 bases). The CDR3 is 14 amino acids. Germline-derived CDR1 and CDR2 are MNHEY and SVGAGI. Trimming shortened V by 6 bases and J by 6 bases, and 18 bases separated the two germline ends. The CDR3 loop reads CASRGEAQSPEQYF. The CDR3 DNA reads as TGTGCCAGCAGAGGGGAGGCACAATCCCCCGAGCAGTACTTC.

This rearrangement joins TRBV7-2 to TRBJ2-5; D is perhaps TRBD1 (5 bases). The CDR3 runs 14 residues. In germline, CDR1 is SGHTA, CDR2 FQGNSA. V was cut by 2 bases and J by 0 bases, with 7 bases left in between. The CDR3 loop reads CASSLTRDQETQYF. CDR3 sequence (DNA): TGTGCCAGCAGCTTAACCAGGGACCAAGAGACCCAGTACTTC. Combining the CDR3 with reference TRBV7-2 and TRBJ2-5 gives the whole variable domain GAGVSQSPSNKVTEKGKDVELRCDPISGHTALYWYRQSLGQGLEFLIYFQGNSAPDKSGLPSDRFSAERTGGSVSTLTIQRTQQEDSAVYLCASSLTRDQETQYFGPGTRLLVL.

This clone was picked up one time. The chain carries TRBV6-5 and TRBJ2-6; no definite D call. The germline V gene encodes CDR1 MNHEY and CDR2 SVGAGI. This CDR3 is built from 16 residues. The V gene lost 0 bases and the J gene lost 4 bases, with 10 bases spanning the gap. The CDR3 coding sequence is TGTGCCAGCAGTTACTCAATAGGTTTAGGGGCCAACGTCCTGACTTTC. It specifies CASSYSIGLGANVLTF.

The CDR3 is CASSPGTSGRAVNEQFF. The DNA of the CDR3 is TGCGCCAGCAGCCCCGGGACTAGCGGGAGGGCCGTTAATGAGCAGTTCTTC. This chain connects TRBV10-1 to TRBJ2-1; 16 positions agree with TRBD2. There are 17 residues in the CDR3. V gave up 6 bases and J gave up 7 bases; unmatched junction bases: 9. Germline CDR1 WNHNN, CDR2 SYGVQD (reference sequence).

V gene TRBV21-1 combines with J gene TRBJ2-3; TRBD2 is the table's D call, not checked against the DNA. TRBV21-1 is termed a pseudogene. The CDR3 has 18 amino acids. The CDR3 protein is CASSKSPLSGRATDTQYF. In nucleotides, the CDR3 is TGTGCCAGCAGCAAAAGTCCCCTTAGCGGGAGAGCCACAGATACGCAGTATTTT.

The J gene is TRBJ2-1, the V gene TRBV7-9; 7 bases line up with TRBD2. Trimming cost V 1 base and J 2 bases; bases outside gene matches: 5. Germline lookup yields CDR1 SEHNR and CDR2 FQNEAQ (reference sequence). There are 16 residues in the CDR3. The chain's CDR3 is CASSLVAGPAYNEQFF. CDR3 in DNA: TGTGCCAGCAGCTTAGTAGCGGGCCCCGCCTACAATGAGCAGTTCTTC.

The CDR3 DNA follows: TGTGCCAGCAGTGAGGCCGGTGGCAGGACTTCCTACGAGCAGTACTTC. The encoded protein is CASSEAGGRTSYEQYF. This chain connects TRBV6-1 to TRBJ2-7, with a weak D call TRBD2 (5 bases). CDR1 and CDR2 from the germline V gene are MNHNS and SASEGT. This CDR3 has 16 residues. Trimming shortened V by 3 bases and J by 1 base, and 16 bases separated the two germline ends.

This clone was picked up a small number of times. CDR3 protein: CASTKQASDYGYTF. The CDR3 region has the DNA TGTGCCAGTACCAAACAGGCCTCCGACTATGGCTACACCTTC. V gene TRBV19 combines with J gene TRBJ1-2, with D maybe TRBD1 (5 bases). Germline CDR1 reads LNHDA; CDR2 reads SQIVND (reference sequence). This CDR3 contains 14 residues. The V end lost 7 bases, the J end lost 3 bases, and 15 bases lay between the germline ends. The whole variable domain, remainder taken from reference TRBV19 and TRBJ1-2, is DGGITQSPKYLFRKEGQNVTLSCEQNLNHDAMYWYRQDPGQGLRLIYYSQIVNDFQKGDIAEGYSVSREKKESFPLTVTSAQKNPTAFYLCASTKQASDYGYTFGSGTRLTVV.

CDR3 amino acids: CASSQVGGRASGNQPQHF. As DNA, the CDR3 is TGCGCCAGCAGCCAAGTTGGAGGCAGGGCCTCTGGCAATCAGCCCCAGCATTTT. This chain uses TRBV4-1 with TRBJ1-5, with D perhaps TRBD1 (5 bases). Trimming left V 1 base short and J 2 bases short, with 18 bases between. The V gene's germline CDR1 is MGHRA and CDR2 YSYEKL. The CDR3 spans 18 residues.

The rearrangement links TRBV6-5 to TRBJ2-5, with TRBD1 matching 9 bases. Unmatched junction bases numbered 9, after V lost 5 bases and J lost 5 bases. The CDR3 extends over 15 amino acids. Germline V gene data show CDR1 as MNHEY and CDR2 as SVGAGI. The CDR3: CASSLYRGRGETQYF. The CDR3 coding sequence is TGTGCCAGCAGTCTTTACAGGGGGCGCGGTGAGACCCAGTACTTC.

The chain carries TRBV10-3 and TRBJ2-7, with D unclear. V shed 3 bases and J shed 0 bases, with 9 bases lying between them. Germline CDR1 and CDR2: ENHRY and SYGVKD. The CDR3 covers 14 residues. The CDR3: CAISEASDSYEQYF. The CDR3 coding sequence is TGTGCCATCAGTGAAGCGTCAGACTCCTACGAGCAGTACTTC.

The chain couples TRBV2 to TRBJ1-4, with TRBD1 as a possible D gene (5 bases). Looked up from germline, CDR1 is SNHLY and CDR2 is FYNNEI. V lost 8 bases and J lost 8, with 18 bases in between. The CDR3 runs 14 residues. This chain's CDR3 is CASDLIRVQEKLFF. For the CDR3, the DNA is TGTGCCAGCGATCTGATCAGGGTACAAGAAAAACTGTTTTTT.

The chain links TRBV7-2 to TRBJ2-7, with D uncertain. Germline V CDR1 and CDR2: SGHTA, FQGNSA. The CDR3 runs 16 residues. V lost 1 base and J 2 bases, leaving 15 bases between the germline ends. The CDR3 spells CASSLEARNPPYEQYF. CDR3 in DNA: TGTGCCAGCAGCTTAGAGGCCAGGAATCCCCCCTACGAGCAGTACTTC.